The 9 T cell receptor beta chains given below trace back to one sample, sequenced in a study of cytotoxic CD8 clonotypes in ibrutinib-treated CLL. The assay was immunoSEQ multiplex PCR, and TCRdb's table has in-frame clones only and misses some. The table shows about 310,000 clones, with around four fifths occurring only once. The specimen was PBMCs, collected before ibrutinib treatment. The receptors were gathered from a human donor with chronic lymphocytic leukemia.

The genes are TRBV9 and TRBJ2-1; tentative D call: TRBD2 (5 bases). Trimming took 2 bases from V and 7 from J, leaving 10 bases between them. This CDR3 contains 13 residues. In germline, CDR1 is SGDLS, CDR2 YYNGEE. The CDR3 bases are TGTGCCAGCAGCGTCAACACGGGGAATGAGCAGTTCTTC. Protein product: CASSVNTGNEQFF.

The chain employs TRBV7-9 and TRBJ1-1; D is undetermined. CDR1 is SEHNR, CDR2 FQNEAQ, per germline (reference sequence). The CDR3 has 18 residues. Trimming took off 2 bases at V and 1 base at J, with 20 bases between the two ends. This CDR3 reads CASSLNVLREGSNTEAFF. The DNA of the CDR3 is TGTGCCAGCAGCTTAAACGTCCTGCGAGAGGGATCGAACACTGAAGCTTTCTTT.

The chain combines TRBV6-5 with TRBJ2-2; no firm D call. Germline V lookup: CDR1 MNHEY, CDR2 SVGAGI. CDR3 length: 12 residues. V lost 0 bases and J lost 6, with 2 bases in between. The CDR3 region has the DNA TGTGCCAGCAGTTACTCAGCCGGGGAGCTGTTTTTT. Encoded protein: CASSYSAGELFF.

CDR3 sequence reads: CASSLTLALPDQPQHF. DNA for the CDR3: TGTGCCAGCAGCCTCACCTTGGCGCTGCCCGATCAGCCCCAGCATTTT. The chain combines TRBV7-8 with TRBJ1-5; D not certain. The ends were cut back, 5 bases at V and 5 bases at J, with 19 bases in the middle. This CDR3 contains 16 residues. Looked up from germline, CDR1 is SGHVS and CDR2 is FQNEAQ.

This rearrangement joins TRBV6-6 to TRBJ2-3; D possibly corresponds to TRBD1 (6 bases). The CDR3 extends over 16 amino acids. The germline V and J ends were trimmed by 2 bases and 2 bases, with 14 bases remaining between them. From germline, CDR1 is MNHNY and CDR2 SVGAGI (reference sequence). In nucleotides, the CDR3 is TGTGCCAGCAGTTACGGCGGGCGACAGGTCACAGATACGCAGTATTTT. This encodes CASSYGGRQVTDTQYF.

Only one count was recorded for this clone. The CDR3 DNA follows: TGTGCCAGCAGCCCCCCCGGGACAGGGTACTACGAGCAGTACTTC. Protein: CASSPPGTGYYEQYF. The chain joins TRBV7-2 to TRBJ2-7; 9 positions agree with TRBD1. The junction had 8 bases not matched to a gene; V was cut back by 5 bases and J by 3 bases. Germline V CDR1 and CDR2: SGHTA, FQGNSA. The length of the CDR3 is 15 residues.

The chain employs TRBV5-4 and TRBJ1-3; D uncertain. CDR3 length equals 14 residues. Germline V gene lookup returns CDR1 SGHNT and CDR2 YYREEE (reference sequence). V lost 2 bases, J lost 1 base, and 7 bases lay in between. The CDR3 region is CASSFALSGNTIYF. CDR3 bases: TGTGCCAGCAGCTTTGCTTTGTCTGGAAACACCATATATTTT.

This chain joins TRBV4-3 and TRBJ2-2; D not resolved. This CDR3 has 16 residues. V dropped 0 bases and J dropped 2 bases, with 10 bases sitting between them. Germline CDR1 and CDR2: LGHNA and YSLEER. Written as DNA, the CDR3 is TGCGCCAGCAGCCAAGATGGTCGCAGAAACACCGGGGAGCTGTTTTTT. This sequence encodes CASSQDGRRNTGELFF.

The J gene is TRBJ2-7, the V gene TRBV6-5; a possible D gene is TRBD2 (5 bases). The CDR3 is 13 residues long. Germline V gives CDR1 MNHEY, CDR2 SVGAGI. V dropped 3 bases and J dropped 4 bases, with 10 bases sitting between them. CDR3 loop: CASSYLRGYEQYF. The DNA of the CDR3 is TGTGCCAGCAGTTATCTACGGGGATACGAGCAGTACTTC.